The 18 T cell receptor beta chains presented below share a single source sample, sequenced in a study of cytomegalovirus exposure and HLA in healthy donors. Amplification used 60 Vbeta primers and 13 Jbeta primers. This table comes from immunoSEQ multiplex PCR, and its TCRdb copy is limited to in-frame clones, with some not included. The sample consists of roughly 140,000 clones, roughly 80% of them appearing once. Sequences were obtained from PBMCs. The receptors shown here come from a woman aged 40 to 50 in good health and CMV-seropositive.

This chain uses TRBV7-2 with TRBJ2-7; TRBD2 might be the D (5 bases). V gave up 2 bases and J gave up 6 bases, with 8 bases separating them. The germline gives CDR1 SGHTA, CDR2 FQGNSA. This CDR3 spans 12 amino acids. The CDR3 bases are TGTGCCAGCAGCTTATCCGGAGGCGAGCAGTACTTC. Protein product: CASSLSGGEQYF.

This clone was picked up a small number of times. This rearrangement joins TRBV13 to TRBJ2-3, with 9 bases lining up with TRBD2. Losses at the gene ends were 4 bases for V and 3 bases for J; bases not matched to a gene: 14. Per the germline V gene, CDR1 is PRHDT and CDR2 is FYEKMQ (reference sequence). This CDR3 is built from 18 residues. CDR3 sequence reads: CASSWSGTPSGTTDTQYF. The CDR3 bases are TGTGCCAGCAGCTGGAGCGGCACCCCTAGCGGGACGACAGATACGCAGTATTTT.

CDR3 nucleotide sequence: TGCGCCAGCAGCTATCTGGGGGGGGAGACCCAGTACTTC. This encodes CASSYLGGETQYF. The chain is built from TRBV5-1 and TRBJ2-5; 7 nucleotides match TRBD2. Germline values: CDR1 SGHRS, CDR2 YFSETQ. The CDR3 extends over 13 amino acids. J lost 5 bases, V lost 3 bases, and 4 bases had no gene match.

The J gene is TRBJ2-3, the V gene TRBV27, with D possibly matching TRBD2 (7 bases). CDR3 length: 15 residues. The germline V and J ends were trimmed by 2 bases and 1 base, with 10 bases remaining between them. Germline V gene lookup returns CDR1 MNHEY and CDR2 SMNVEV (reference sequence). CDR3 bases: TGTGCCAGCAGTTTAAGGCGGGGGCGCACAGATACGCAGTATTTT. It specifies CASSLRRGRTDTQYF.

This clone appeared a few times. The chain has TRBV9 and TRBJ2-1, with TRBD2 identical over 11 bases. Germline V gives CDR1 SGDLS, CDR2 YYNGEE. V shed 7 bases, J shed 5 bases, and the junction held 14 bases outside the gene matches. The CDR3 contains 17 residues. The DNA for the CDR3 is TGTGCCAGCGGCGAGGGTACTAGCGGGAGTAAAGACAATGAGCAGTTCTTC. This sequence encodes CASGEGTSGSKDNEQFF.

This clone has more than one count but fewer than ten. The rearrangement joins TRBV27 to TRBJ2-2; 14 bases map to TRBD2. The CDR3 runs 20 residues. Germline V gene lookup returns CDR1 MNHEY and CDR2 SMNVEV (reference sequence). With 5 bases clipped from V and 6 bases from J, the junction kept 17 bases outside the gene matches. The chain's CDR3 is CASSPRLRLAGGPGAGELFF. CDR3 in DNA: TGTGCCAGCAGTCCACGACTCAGACTAGCGGGAGGGCCGGGTGCCGGGGAGCTGTTTTTT.

The CDR3 region is CASSETRGLEQYF. The DNA of the CDR3 is TGTGCCAGCAGTGAAACCAGGGGGCTTGAGCAGTACTTC. The V call is TRBV6-1, the J call TRBJ2-7, with TRBD1 matching 8 bases. Trimming removed 2 bases from V and 7 bases from J; junction bases left unmatched: 4. CDR1 is MNHNS, CDR2 SASEGT, per germline. There are 13 residues in the CDR3.

The genes are TRBV25-1 and TRBJ1-2; 7 nucleotides line up with TRBD1. CDR3 length: 15 amino acids. Looked up from germline, CDR1 is MGHDK and CDR2 is SYGVNS. Trimming took 1 base from V and 4 from J; bases not matched to a gene: 6. The CDR3 is CASSESKGAGYGYTF. The CDR3 DNA reads as TGTGCCAGCAGTGAATCCAAGGGGGCCGGCTATGGCTACACCTTC.

J is TRBJ2-3 and V is TRBV7-9; 7 bases align to TRBD1. The CDR3 totals 15 residues. V was pared by 4 bases and J by 1 base, with 5 bases of the junction left unmatched. In germline, CDR1 is SEHNR, CDR2 FQNEAQ (reference sequence). The CDR3 sequence is CASSSRDSRTDTQYF. CDR3 DNA sequence: TGTGCCAGCAGCTCCCGGGACAGTCGCACAGATACGCAGTATTTT.

V and J are TRBV28 and TRBJ2-3; 9 bases line up with TRBD2. V lost 6 bases, J lost 2 bases, and 6 bases stayed unmatched. Looked up from germline, CDR1 is MDHEN and CDR2 is SYDVKM. This CDR3 contains 15 residues. Here the CDR3 DNA reads TGTGCCAGCAGGGGGACTAGCAGCTACACAGATACGCAGTATTTT. Encoded protein: CASRGTSSYTDTQYF. Full variable domain (missing parts from reference TRBV28 and TRBJ2-3): DVKVTQSSRYLVKRTGEKVFLECVQDMDHENMFWYRQDPGLGLRLIYFSYDVKMKEKGDIPEGYSVSREKKERFSLILESASTNQTSMYLCASRGTSSYTDTQYFGPGTRLTVL.

This CDR3 is CASRQGADGMNTEAFF. The DNA of the CDR3 is TGTGCCAGCAGACAGGGGGCCGATGGGATGAACACTGAAGCTTTCTTT. V usage is TRBV19 and J usage is TRBJ1-1, with 10 bases aligning to TRBD1. CDR3 length equals 16 residues. Per the germline V gene, CDR1 is LNHDA and CDR2 is SQIVND (reference sequence). Losses at the gene ends were 9 bases for V and 0 bases for J; bases not matched to a gene: 10.

This chain uses TRBV5-6 with TRBJ2-3; 10 bases are shared with TRBD1. Germline V gene lookup returns CDR1 SGHDT and CDR2 YYEEEE. CDR3 length equals 15 residues. The trim removed 4 bases at V and 5 bases at J, leaving 7 bases unmatched. CDR3 residues: CASSARDRGGDTQYF. The DNA for the CDR3 is TGTGCCAGCAGCGCCCGGGACAGGGGAGGAGATACGCAGTATTTT.

The DNA of the CDR3 is TGTGCCAGCAGTGAGGAGGGAACTGGGGCCAACGTCCTGACTTTC. It translates to CASSEEGTGANVLTF. The V gene is TRBV6-1, the J gene TRBJ2-6, with TRBD2 as a possible D gene (6 bases). The CDR3 runs to 15 residues. Germline loops: CDR1 MNHNS, CDR2 SASEGT. Trimming cost V 3 bases and J 2 bases, with 8 bases left between them.

In its sample, this clone was seen a few times. V gene TRBV6-1 combines with J gene TRBJ1-1; D perhaps matches TRBD1 (5 bases). Germline CDR1 is MNHNS and CDR2 is SASEGT. The CDR3 spans 15 residues. V shed 8 bases and J shed 0 bases, with 16 bases lying between them. The CDR3 sequence is CASPGGLILNTEAFF. CDR3 nucleotide sequence: TGTGCCAGCCCGGGGGGGTTGATTTTGAACACTGAAGCTTTCTTT.

The chain links TRBV2 to TRBJ2-5; 7 bases are shared with TRBD2. The CDR3 loop spans 15 amino acids. Looked up from germline, CDR1 is SNHLY and CDR2 is FYNNEI. The ends lost 5 bases at V and 5 bases at J; junction bases unmatched: 11. CDR3 sequence (DNA): TGTGCCAGCAGTCTTCCAAGGACTAGTAGTGAGACCCAGTACTTC. Translated, it gives CASSLPRTSSETQYF.

This clone occurred once. The CDR3 DNA reads as TGTGCCAGCTCAGCGGGACAGGCTGACACTGAAGCTTTCTTT. Translation gives CASSAGQADTEAFF. The chain employs TRBV18 and TRBJ1-1; 8 bases map to TRBD1. The junction had 5 bases not matched to a gene; V was cut back by 5 bases and J by 3 bases. From germline, CDR1 is KGHSH and CDR2 LQKENI. This CDR3 spans 14 amino acids.

V usage is TRBV4-3 and J usage is TRBJ2-3; no clear D gene. The CDR3 has 12 amino acids. The V and J ends lost 0 bases and 8 bases respectively, with 6 bases between them. Germline CDR1 LGHNA, CDR2 YSLEER. Here the CDR3 reads CASSQEAGTQYF. DNA of the CDR3: TGCGCCAGCAGCCAAGAGGCAGGTACGCAGTATTTT.

The chain combines TRBV5-1 with TRBJ2-7, with TRBD2 matching 12 bases. The CDR3 runs 14 residues. CDR1 is SGHRS and CDR2 is YFSETQ in the germline V gene. V was pared by 4 bases and J by 3 bases, with 2 bases of the junction left unmatched. Written as DNA, the CDR3 is TGCGCCAGCAGCACGGGACTAGCGGGCTACGAGCAGTACTTC. Translating it yields CASSTGLAGYEQYF.